The clone carrying this TCR beta chain has just a few counts. Different DNA sequences within this sample yield the same CDR3. These data come from a study of tumor-infiltrating lymphocytes in localized non-small cell lung cancer. Germline V lookup: CDR1 MNHEY, CDR2 SVGAGI. The CDR3 is made up of 12 amino acids. V was shortened by 6 bases and J by 7 bases, with 12 bases between the two germline ends. Assay: immunoSEQ multiplex PCR; the TCRdb copy retains only in-frame clones and omits some. The data contain 14,000 to 15,000 clones, 81% of them singletons. V and J are TRBV6-5 and TRBJ1-2; D gene ambiguous. The material sequenced was lung tumor tissue. The TCR comes from a human donor with non-small cell lung cancer. CDR3 sequence: CASRTGFSGYTF. CDR3 DNA: TGTGCCAGCAGGACGGGGTTTAGTGGCTACACCTTC.